This T cell receptor (beta chain) was identified during a study of T cell changes during pregnancy in multiple sclerosis (dated by TCRdb to the late 2010s). About the investigation overall: The study looked at changes in the T cell repertoire across pregnancy in women with multiple sclerosis.

Library preparation used the immunoSEQ multiplex PCR assay. TCRdb holds this immuneACCESS table with in-frame rearrangements only. Some clones are missing; in checked studies, unresolved V genes explain under half, and the rest has no known cause. Present in this sample are about 31,000 clones, about 88% of which were seen just once. The ten largest account for 5% to 7.5% of the sample. This clone was observed once. Its cognate antigen has yet to be identified. Base qualities were left out, and no much larger clone turns up one base away. V is shortened by 5 bases, J by 2 bases, and the region joining them spans 10 bases. CDR1 and CDR2 are drawn from the germline V gene (reference sequence): MNHNY, SVGAGI. The CDR3 starts with the cysteine, ends with the phenylalanine, and has 13 residues. The read is trimmed to its CDR3 DNA, 39 bases read in frame from base 1.

The rearrangement combines TRBV6-6 with TRBJ2-7, with the D gene not confidently named. The sequence came from a female donor with multiple sclerosis, enrolled in a pregnancy study. The specimen was CD8+ T cells from peripheral blood mononuclear cells, collected in the second trimester of pregnancy. The CDR3: CASSGAVTYEQYF. At the DNA level, the sequence is TGTGCCAGCAGTGGAGCCGTAACCTACGAGCAGTACTTC.